This T cell receptor (beta chain) derives from a study of CD8+ T cells in alopecia areata (dated 2018 in TCRdb). As for the study more broadly: The treated patients, all with moderate-to-severe alopecia areata, were enrolled in an open-label pilot trial of oral tofacitinib given at 5 to 10 mg twice daily. immunoSEQ multiplex PCR using 35 Vbeta forward primers and 13 Jbeta reverse primers was used to amplify TCRbeta CDR3 regions. Biopsies were taken from tofacitinib-treated patients at baseline and at 4 and 24 weeks of treatment, and a later scalp biopsy was taken in several of the tofacitinib-treated patients. The study used high-throughput TCRbeta sequencing to examine T cell clonal expansion in alopecia areata, in both the C3H/HeJ mouse model and human patients. Tofacitinib was administered for 6 to 18 months, and 6 months of follow-up off drug were then conducted to assess delayed response and recurrence. Scalp clonality was compared across normal scalp (n=4), patchy alopecia areata scalp (n=8), and alopecia totalis/universalis scalp (n=8). The RNA source kit depended on sample type: the PAXgene miRNA kit for fixed scalp, the miRNeasy kit for PBMCs, and the RNeasy kit for mouse skin. In humans, TCRbeta sequencing was performed on scalp tissue and on sorted CD4+ and CD8+ peripheral blood T cells from healthy controls and from patients with patchy or totalis/universalis alopecia areata. Findings and caveats that apply to the study as a whole: Resident alphabeta T cells in normal human skin are also sequenced, complicating scalp TCR repertoire analysis, unlike mouse skin dominated by gammadelta T cells. Compared with mice, TCR sequences shared between patients were less clear, possibly partly because of HLA diversity across the patient population. Higher clonality and more expanded CD8+ clones were observed in lesional scalp than in normal scalp, particularly in alopecia totalis/universalis, a finding suggestive of antigenic drive.

The germline V gene yields ENHRY for CDR1 and SYGVKD for CDR2. Its CDR3 holds 13 amino acids, cysteine through phenylalanine. Only the CDR3 DNA stays, 39 bases, in frame from base 1. The germline ends are 10 bases apart after V is trimmed by 0 bases and J by 10 bases. What the time point label conveys for this sample: baseline before oral tofacitinib. Peripheral blood and lesional scalp punch biopsies were obtained from patients with alopecia areata. After PBMCs were isolated by density centrifugation and stained for CD3, CD4 and CD8, a FACSAria was used to sort CD4+ and CD8+ T cells. The library was produced with the immunoSEQ multiplex PCR assay. To provide template for TCR sequencing, every sample had RNA extracted and reverse transcribed into cDNA. SuperScript III was used for first-strand cDNA synthesis, primed with a 2:1 mix of oligo-dT and random hexamers. Amplification bias was assessed with a synthetic immune receptor repertoire, and residual bias was removed computationally. The authors processed their data as follows. Raw reads were preprocessed for error removal, and CDR3 was defined according to IMGT conventions as running from the conserved cysteine to phenylalanine. Clonality was computed by normalizing Shannon entropy by log2 of the number of productive unique TCRs and subtracting the result from 1. Scalp TCRbeta sequences were cross-referenced with sorted blood CD4 and CD8 repertoires so that the CD4 or CD8 identity of scalp clones could be inferred. The immuneACCESS repertoire file appears here via TCRdb, limited to in-frame rearrangements. These files lack a portion of the clones; in checked studies, under half of the deficit traces to unresolved V genes, and the cause of the others is not known. V and J calls plus clone size are reproduced from that table; the DNA served to infer D and trimming. A total of 200,000 to 250,000 clones appear in this sample, less than 80% of them only once. The ten largest account for more than 0.95% of the sample.

A remark on this clone: It lacks a known antigen. Base qualities are not recorded, but no much larger clone differs from it by a single base.

This sequence uses TRBV10-3 and TRBJ2-1, with a weak D call of TRBD2 (5 bases match). This sequence originates from a human donor with alopecia areata. The material sequenced was CD4+ T cells sorted from blood, taken at week 0. The DNA is as follows: TGTGCCATCAGTGAGTCGGTATCGGGGGAGCAGTTCTTC. This gives the protein CAISESVSGEQFF.